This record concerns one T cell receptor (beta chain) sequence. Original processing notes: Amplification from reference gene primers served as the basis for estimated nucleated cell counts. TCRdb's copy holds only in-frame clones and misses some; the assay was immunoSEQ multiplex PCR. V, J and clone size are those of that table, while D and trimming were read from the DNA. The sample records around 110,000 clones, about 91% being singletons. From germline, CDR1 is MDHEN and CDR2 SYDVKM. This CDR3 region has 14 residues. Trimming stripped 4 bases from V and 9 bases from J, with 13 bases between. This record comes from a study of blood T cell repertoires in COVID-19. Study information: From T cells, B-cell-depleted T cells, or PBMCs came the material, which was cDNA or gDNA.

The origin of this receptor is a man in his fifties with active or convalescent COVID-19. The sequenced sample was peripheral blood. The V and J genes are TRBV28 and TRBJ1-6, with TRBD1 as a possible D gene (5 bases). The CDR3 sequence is CASSSRVLASPLHF. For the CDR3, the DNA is TGTGCCAGCAGTTCCAGGGTTTTGGCTTCACCCCTCCACTTT.